The 7 T cell receptor beta chains presented below share a single source sample, sequenced in a study of T-cell reconstitution after alpha-beta-depleted transplantation in children. Unique molecular identifiers tagged the TCRbeta library. MiXCR, run by TCRdb on the PCR reads, gives a single entry per CDR3 protein. The sample has 210,000 or so distinct CDR3 sequences, 11% seen once; the top ten hold 28%. Here the sequenced sample was PBMCs, taken before TCRalphabeta/CD19-depleted stem cell transplant. The receptors stem from a child younger than two with acute myeloid leukemia, due to receive a stem cell transplant.

As regards this clonotype: This CDR3 is missing its conserved last phenylalanine or tryptophan, likely due to a read error. The rearrangement links TRBV5-1 to TRBJ2-7, with TRBD2 identical over 13 bases. The CDR3 is made up of 15 amino acids. Germline CDR1 reads SGHRS; CDR2 reads YFSETQ. The V and J ends lost 3 bases and 6 bases, in that order; junction bases with no gene match: 6. CDR3 DNA sequence: TGCGCCAGCAGCTACTCCGGGACTAGCGGGACCGAGCAGTACTCC. Translated: CASSYSGTSGTEQYS.

This clonotype was seen ten or more times. The rearrangement joins TRBV25-1 to TRBJ2-7; D not resolved. Trimming pared 4 bases from V and 1 base from J, leaving 8 bases between. This CDR3 region has 13 residues. Germline-derived CDR1 and CDR2 are MGHDK and SYGVNS. In DNA form, the CDR3 reads TGTGCCAGCAGTGCCCTGGGATCCTACGAGCAGTACTTC. Translated: CASSALGSYEQYF.

In this sample, this clonotype turned up once. A read error may account for a junction end that differs from germline. This rearrangement joins TRBV7-2 to TRBJ2-7; 9 nucleotides line up with TRBD1. CDR3 length: 15 residues. CDR1 and CDR2 from the germline V gene are SGHTA and FQGNSA. The CDR3 sequence is CASSLLGDRGYVQYF. The CDR3 region has the DNA TGTGCCAGCAGCTTATTAGGTGACAGGGGGTACGTGCAGTACTTC.

This clonotype came up many times. V and J are TRBV20-1 and TRBJ2-7; no firm D call. There are 14 residues in the CDR3. V shed 6 bases and J shed 3 bases, with 18 bases lying between them. Germline V gene data show CDR1 as DFQATT and CDR2 as SNEGSKA (reference sequence). In DNA, the CDR3 is TGCAGTGCACCCAGTTCCGGACGCAGCTACGAGCAGTACTTC. This translates into CSAPSSGRSYEQYF.

About this clonotype itself: This may come from a read error, since a much larger clone is one base off. The rearrangement uses TRBV5-1 and TRBJ2-7; TRBD2 agrees at 13 bases. V was pared by 2 bases and J by 0 bases, with 8 bases of the junction left unmatched. Germline CDR1 and CDR2: SGHRS and YFSETQ. This CDR3 is 18 amino acids long. The CDR3 DNA sequence: TGCGCCAGCAGCTTTAGACTAGCGGGGGGTCCCAGCTCCTACGAGCAGTACTTC. This codes for CASSFRLAGGPSSYEQYF.

This clonotype has just a few counts. The J gene is TRBJ2-1, the V gene TRBV6-1, with D tentatively TRBD1 (5 bases). Germline V gives CDR1 MNHNS, CDR2 SASEGT. Trimming took off 6 bases at V and 8 bases at J, with 17 bases between the two ends. CDR3 length: 14 amino acids. As DNA, the CDR3 is TGTGCCAGCAGCGGACACCTCGTGGAAGATGAGCAGTTCTTC. The encoded protein is CASSGHLVEDEQFF.

This clonotype was seen a few times. The V call is TRBV7-2, the J call TRBJ2-1; 11 bases match TRBD2. V dropped 7 bases and J dropped 5; count of bases not matched to a gene: 7. The CDR3 has 15 residues. Germline-derived CDR1 and CDR2 are SGHTA and FQGNSA. The CDR3 nucleotides read TGTGCCAGCATCCTAGCGGGAGGTATAAACAATGAGCAGTTCTTC. It specifies CASILAGGINNEQFF.